The 27 T cell receptor beta chains below were found in one sample sequenced in a study of CD8+CD57+ T cells in acquired aplastic anemia. It was genomic DNA that served as the template for profiling TCR beta VDJ and CDR3. TCRdb reprocessed the reads via MiXCR and lists one record per CDR3 protein. The sample yields a few hundred thousand distinct CDR3 sequences, more than 25% seen once. Selection for sequencing was limited to patients who had shown CD8+CD57+ cell expansion by flow cytometry. Material: sorted CD4+, CD8+, or CD8+CD57+ T cells (not recorded which) from PBMCs. These receptors were obtained from a human donor with aplastic anemia.

This clonotype was counted a few times. The chain links TRBV5-1 to TRBJ2-7, with 12 bases aligning to TRBD1. The CDR3 spans 15 residues. The junction had 6 bases not matched to a gene; V was cut back by 4 bases and J by 4 bases. CDR1 and CDR2 (germline): SGHRS, YFSETQ. CDR3 in DNA: TGCGCCAGCAGCGGAGGGGACAGGGGGCTTTACGAGCAGTACTTC. Its protein product is CASSGGDRGLYEQYF.

This clonotype was recorded at least ten times. The chain recombines TRBV24-1 with TRBJ2-3; D is uncertain. The length of the CDR3 is 13 residues. Per germline, CDR1 KGHDR and CDR2 SFDVKD. Trimming removed 1 base at V and 7 bases at J, with 8 bases between. The CDR3 DNA reads TGTGCCACCAGTGATTTCGACGGCTATACGCAGTATTTT. Protein product: CATSDFDGYTQYF.

Remarks on this clonotype: The junction differs from germline at one of its ends, possibly a read error. The chain recombines TRBV25-1 with TRBJ1-1, with D tentatively TRBD1 (5 bases). Germline V gene sequence: CDR1 MGHDK, CDR2 SYGVNS. The CDR3 sequence is 15 residues long. DNA of the CDR3: TGTGCCAGTAGTGGGGGTAGGGTATGGGGCACTGAAGCTTTCTTT. This codes for CASSGGRVWGTEAFF.

This clonotype was counted ten times or more. The chain uses TRBV2 and TRBJ1-3, with D perhaps matching TRBD1 (5 bases). The V end was cut by 1 base, the J end by 4 bases, with 11 bases between. This CDR3 spans 15 amino acids. Germline loops: CDR1 SNHLY, CDR2 FYNNEI. CDR3 sequence reads: CASSEGAGLGNTIYF. CDR3 nucleotide sequence: TGTGCCAGCAGTGAAGGGGCAGGGCTCGGAAACACCATATATTTT.

As for this clonotype: Possible read error: a much larger clone is one base away. It is unclear where the CDR3 begins or ends on the DNA, so no DNA is shown, and the CDR3 is as TCRdb lists it. The chain joins TRBV2 to TRBJ1-2; the tabulated D call, TRBD1, remains unverified against the DNA. Germline V lookup: CDR1 SNHLY, CDR2 FYNNEI. Including both end residues, the CDR3 is 16 amino acids long. The CDR3 loop is CARRDSGTQRIYGCTF.

This chain links TRBV24-1 with TRBJ1-2, with 10 bases matching TRBD1. Germline loops: CDR1 KGHDR, CDR2 SFDVKD. Trimming took 5 bases from V and 3 from J; bases not matched to a gene: 11. This CDR3 region has 17 residues. CDR3 in amino acids: CATSAPTLGTGDYGYTF. CDR3 DNA sequence: TGTGCCACCAGTGCCCCTACCCTAGGGACAGGGGACTATGGCTACACCTTC.

The chain has TRBV7-9 and TRBJ2-7; the match to TRBD1 covers 7 bases. CDR1 and CDR2 from the germline V gene are SEHNR and FQNEAQ (reference sequence). The CDR3 runs 15 residues. Trimming removed 5 bases from V and 5 bases from J; junction bases left unmatched: 12. CDR3 sequence (DNA): TGTGCCAGCAGCCCTATGCCAGGTACAGGGGACGAGCAGTACTTC. Amino acids: CASSPMPGTGDEQYF.

This chain connects TRBV28 to TRBJ2-7; 7 bases are shared with TRBD1. V lost 5 bases, J lost 2 bases, and 9 bases stayed unmatched. The length of the CDR3 is 15 residues. Germline CDR1 is MDHEN and CDR2 is SYDVKM. The CDR3: CASSEPGQLPYEQYF. The CDR3 bases are TGTGCCAGCAGTGAGCCGGGACAGCTTCCCTACGAGCAGTACTTC.

This clonotype was seen more than once but under ten times. This chain joins TRBV27 and TRBJ2-7; 7 nucleotides align to TRBD1. The CDR3 length is 13 residues. The V gene end was trimmed by 5 bases and the J gene end by 3 bases; junction bases not matched to a gene: 4. Looked up from germline, CDR1 is MNHEY and CDR2 is SMNVEV (reference sequence). This CDR3 reads CASSPYRGYEQYF. In nucleotides, the CDR3 is TGTGCCAGCAGTCCGTACAGGGGCTACGAGCAGTACTTC.

This clonotype was counted a few times. This rearrangement joins TRBV10-3 to TRBJ1-5; no clear D gene. The CDR3 sequence is 14 residues long. Trimming removed 2 bases at V and 7 bases at J, with 12 bases between. Per the germline V gene, CDR1 is ENHRY and CDR2 is SYGVKD. CDR3 in DNA: TGTGCCATCAGTGAGGCACGGGGAGGACAGCCCCAGCATTTT. Translated, it gives CAISEARGGQPQHF.

This clonotype was observed many times. The V and J genes are TRBV7-9 and TRBJ1-5; D remains unclear. Looked up from germline, CDR1 is SEHNR and CDR2 is FQNEAQ (reference sequence). V lost 5 bases and J 2 bases, leaving 16 bases between the germline ends. CDR3 size: 16 residues. The CDR3 region is CASSPSTKGGNQPQHF. For the CDR3, the DNA is TGTGCCAGCAGCCCCTCGACTAAGGGAGGCAATCAGCCCCAGCATTTT.

The rearrangement joins TRBV29-1 to TRBJ1-2, with D maybe TRBD1 (6 bases). Germline lookup yields CDR1 SQVTM and CDR2 ANQGSEA. The length of the CDR3 is 13 residues. V shed 2 bases and J shed 4 bases, with 11 bases lying between them. The CDR3 sequence is CSVELGTRYGYTF. Written as DNA, the CDR3 is TGCAGCGTTGAATTGGGGACACGCTATGGCTACACCTTC.

This clonotype was seen at least ten times. The CDR3 bases are TGTGCCAGCAGCTTAGCTCCTCAGGGGGCGGCCCACGAGCAGTACTTC. Protein: CASSLAPQGAAHEQYF. The chain links TRBV7-2 to TRBJ2-7; TRBD1 agrees at 8 bases. The CDR3 covers 16 residues. Looked up from germline, CDR1 is SGHTA and CDR2 is FQGNSA. Germline trimming cut 0 bases from V and 5 bases from J; bases unmatched to any gene: 9.

This clonotype was counted many times. V gene TRBV6-5 combines with J gene TRBJ1-2, with 7 bases aligning to TRBD1. The ends lost 6 bases at V and 2 bases at J; junction bases unmatched: 3. This CDR3 region has 13 residues. Germline assignment: CDR1 MNHEY and CDR2 SVGAGI. This CDR3 is CASRRDSNYGYTF. The CDR3 DNA reads as TGTGCCAGCAGGCGGGACAGCAACTATGGCTACACCTTC.

At least ten counts were recorded for this clonotype. The V and J genes are TRBV19 and TRBJ1-2; TRBD1 aligns across 10 bases. This CDR3 contains 16 residues. CDR1 and CDR2 from the germline V gene are LNHDA and SQIVND (reference sequence). V lost 11 bases to trimming and J lost 3 bases; unmatched junction nucleotides: 15. In DNA form, the CDR3 reads TGTGCCTCGAAGAAGCCCGACAGGGGGCGTGACTATGGCTACACCTTC. Its protein is CASKKPDRGRDYGYTF.

This clonotype was found once. The rearrangement uses TRBV19 and TRBJ2-3; TRBD2 might be the D (6 bases). CDR1 and CDR2 (germline): LNHDA, SQIVND (reference sequence). V lost 2 bases and J lost 2, with 17 bases in between. The CDR3 sequence is 17 residues long. CDR3 residues: CASSISNAGRYTDTQYF. For the CDR3, the DNA is TGTGCCAGTAGTATAAGTAACGCGGGGAGGTACACAGATACGCAGTATTTT.

The J gene is TRBJ2-5, the V gene TRBV2; no clear D. CDR1 SNHLY and CDR2 FYNNEI come from the germline V gene. Trimming removed 4 bases at V and 2 bases at J, with 11 bases between. The CDR3 covers 14 residues. CDR3 residues: CASSAGSSQETQYF. The DNA of the CDR3 is TGTGCCAGCAGTGCCGGCTCATCACAAGAGACCCAGTACTTC. Looking up the rest from reference TRBV2 and TRBJ2-5 gives the full variable domain: EPEVTQTPSHQVTQMGQEVILRCVPISNHLYFYWYRQILGQKVEFLVSFYNNEISEKSEIFDDQFSVERPDGSNFTLKIRSTKLEDSAMYFCASSAGSSQETQYFGPGTRLLVL.

This clonotype was observed at least ten times. This chain links TRBV19 with TRBJ1-1; tentative D call: TRBD1 (6 bases). The germline CDR1 and CDR2 sequences are LNHDA and SQIVND (reference sequence). CDR3 length: 15 amino acids. V gave up 3 bases and J gave up 5 bases, with 16 bases separating them. CDR3 DNA: TGTGCCAGTAGTATTGACGGGACGAGGGGGACTGAAGCTTTCTTT. It codes for CASSIDGTRGTEAFF. Full variable domain (rest looked up from reference TRBV19 and TRBJ1-1): DGGITQSPKYLFRKEGQNVTLSCEQNLNHDAMYWYRQDPGQGLRLIYYSQIVNDFQKGDIAEGYSVSREKKESFPLTVTSAQKNPTAFYLCASSIDGTRGTEAFFGQGTRLTVV.

Comments on this clonotype: The germline gene is not matched at one end of the junction; a read error may be the cause. The chain is built from TRBV4-1 and TRBJ2-7; 9 nucleotides line up with TRBD2. Germline V gene lookup returns CDR1 MGHRA and CDR2 YSYEKL. The CDR3 loop spans 17 amino acids. The CDR3 sequence: CASSEEESAGGGDEQYF. CDR3 sequence (DNA): TGCGCCAGCAGCGAAGAGGAATCAGCGGGAGGTGGCGACGAGCAGTACTTC.

The J gene is TRBJ1-1, the V gene TRBV6-2 or TRBV6-3; D may be TRBD1 (6 bases). Trimming removed 2 bases from V and 4 bases from J, with 11 bases in between. Germline V lookup: CDR1 MNHEY, CDR2 SVGEGT. The CDR3 runs to 14 residues. This chain's CDR3 is CASSYGGASTEAFF. The CDR3 nucleotides are TGTGCCAGCAGTTACGGGGGGGCGAGCACTGAAGCTTTCTTT.

J is TRBJ2-1 and V is TRBV9; 9 positions agree with TRBD2. Germline V lookup: CDR1 SGDLS, CDR2 YYNGEE. After removal of 6 bases from V and 2 bases from J, the junction contained 6 bases not matched to a gene. This CDR3 is built from 15 residues. CDR3 nucleotide sequence: TGTGCCAGCATCGCTAGCGGGGCCCCCTACAATGAGCAGTTCTTC. This translates into CASIASGAPYNEQFF. Supplemented by reference TRBV9 and TRBJ2-1, the full variable domain reads DSGVTQTPKHLITATGQRVTLRCSPRSGDLSVYWYQQSLDQGLQFLIQYYNGEERAKGNILERFSAQQFPDLHSELNLSSLELGDSALYFCASIASGAPYNEQFFGPGTRLTVL.

This clonotype turned up a few times. This chain connects TRBV12-3 or TRBV12-4 to TRBJ2-1; D gene unclear. V lost 5 bases and J 4 bases, leaving 6 bases between the germline ends. The CDR3 consists of 12 residues. CDR3: CASSIKYNEQFF. The CDR3 coding sequence is TGTGCCAGCAGTATCAAGTACAATGAGCAGTTCTTC.

This clonotype was seen many times. The chain carries TRBV9 and TRBJ2-1; D is unclear. Germline CDR1 SGDLS, CDR2 YYNGEE. CDR3 length: 13 amino acids. Trimming took 0 bases from V and 6 from J, leaving 7 bases between them. The chain's CDR3 is CASSVGLVNEQFF. CDR3 coding DNA: TGTGCCAGCAGCGTAGGGCTGGTCAATGAGCAGTTCTTC.

This clonotype was observed at least ten times. The chain is built from TRBV11-1 and TRBJ1-1, with D perhaps TRBD1 (6 bases). The germline V gene has CDR1 SGHAT and CDR2 FQDESV (reference sequence). There are 14 residues in the CDR3. V lost 4 bases to trimming and J lost 8 bases, with 17 bases between them. This chain's CDR3 is CASSSMPDRKEAFF. The CDR3 DNA reads TGTGCCAGCAGCTCAATGCCAGACAGGAAAGAAGCTTTCTTT.

The chain joins TRBV10-3 to TRBJ1-6; weak D call: TRBD1 (6 bases). Between the trimmed V and J ends, which lost 10 bases and 4 bases, there was a span of 20 bases. The CDR3 loop spans 16 amino acids. Germline CDR1 reads ENHRY; CDR2 reads SYGVKD. CDR3 protein: CASSRRTVPYNSPLHF. In DNA form, the CDR3 reads TGTGCCAGCAGCCGACGGACAGTTCCTTATAATTCACCCCTCCACTTT.

The sample holds many counts of this clonotype. The chain joins TRBV24-1 to TRBJ2-1; TRBD2 matches at 12 bases. The CDR3 sequence is 16 residues long. The germline V gene encodes CDR1 KGHDR and CDR2 SFDVKD. V dropped 3 bases and J dropped 7; count of bases not matched to a gene: 6. The CDR3 DNA follows: TGTGCCACCAGTGATCCTAAACTAGCGGGAGGTAATGAGCAGTTCTTC. Protein: CATSDPKLAGGNEQFF.

Remarks on this clonotype: Given a much more abundant clone one base away, this may be a read error. J is TRBJ2-2 and V is TRBV19; no firm D call. The CDR3 runs 15 residues. Looked up from germline, CDR1 is LNHDA and CDR2 is SQIVND (reference sequence). The CDR3 sequence is CASTAMAVNTEELFF. The DNA for the CDR3 is TGTGCCAGCACCGCCATGGCCGTGAACACCGAGGAGCTGTTTTTT.